These 27 T cell receptor beta chains originate from one sample sequenced in a study of cytomegalovirus exposure and HLA in healthy donors. Sequenced by immunoSEQ multiplex PCR; TCRdb stores in-frame clones only, minus some. The sample records 200,000 to 250,000 clones, approximately 87% being singletons. Sequenced material: PBMCs. These receptors were collected from a woman younger than 30 in good health and CMV-seronegative.

On this clone itself: A junction end diverges from the germline sequence, so it may reflect a read error. The J gene is TRBJ2-7, the V gene TRBV28; D is unresolved. CDR1 is MDHEN and CDR2 is SYDVKM in the germline V gene. The CDR3 extends over 13 amino acids. CDR3 sequence (DNA): TGTGCCAGCAGTTTATTCTCCTCCCACGAGCAGTACTTC. The encoded protein is CASSLFSSHEQYF.

The rearrangement uses TRBV10-3 and TRBJ2-1, with D perhaps TRBD2 (6 bases). Germline CDR1 reads ENHRY; CDR2 reads SYGVKD. Trimming removed 6 bases from V and 5 bases from J, with 17 bases in between. The CDR3 consists of 15 residues. CDR3 coding DNA: TGTGCCATCAGGCCCTCACTAGCAGTTCACAATGAGCAGTTCTTC. It translates to CAIRPSLAVHNEQFF.

The chain has TRBV18 and TRBJ2-7; 8 bases agree with TRBD1. This CDR3 is 15 amino acids long. Germline lookup yields CDR1 KGHSH and CDR2 LQKENI. The V and J ends lost 1 base and 4 bases, in that order; junction bases with no gene match: 6. CDR3 in DNA: TGTGCCAGCTCACCACAGCAGGGGGCTGGGTACGAGCAGTACTTC. Translated: CASSPQQGAGYEQYF.

The gene calls are TRBV2 and TRBJ2-5; D is unclear. The V end was cut by 3 bases, the J end by 4 bases, with 15 bases between. The CDR3 length is 15 residues. Germline V gene data show CDR1 as SNHLY and CDR2 as FYNNEI. The CDR3 DNA reads TGTGCCAGCAGTGAGCGAAGGGCGACCATAGAGACCCAGTACTTC. This gives the protein CASSERRATIETQYF. Combining the CDR3 with reference TRBV2 and TRBJ2-5 gives the whole variable domain EPEVTQTPSHQVTQMGQEVILRCVPISNHLYFYWYRQILGQKVEFLVSFYNNEISEKSEIFDDQFSVERPDGSNFTLKIRSTKLEDSAMYFCASSERRATIETQYFGPGTRLLVL.

The chain carries TRBV5-6 and TRBJ1-1; no clear D. CDR3 size: 16 residues. Trimming removed 0 bases from V and 8 bases from J, with 20 bases in between. CDR1 is SGHDT, CDR2 YYEEEE, per germline. The CDR3 DNA reads as TGTGCCAGCAGCTTGGCCCGGTTTGGGTACGAAAAGGAAGCTTTCTTT. This gives the protein CASSLARFGYEKEAFF.

J is TRBJ1-2 and V is TRBV30, with unresolved D. V was pared by 2 bases and J by 2 bases, with 9 bases between. In germline, CDR1 is GTSNPN, CDR2 SVGIG (reference sequence). The CDR3 spans 13 residues. The CDR3 DNA is TGTGCCTGGAGTCTAGGAATCAACTATGGCTACACCTTC. Translating it yields CAWSLGINYGYTF.

The chain has TRBV2 and TRBJ2-2, with 12 bases lining up with TRBD2. Germline V gene data show CDR1 as SNHLY and CDR2 as FYNNEI. The CDR3 length is 18 residues. The J segment lost 7 bases and the V segment lost 0 bases, leaving 9 bases of the junction unmatched. CDR3 DNA sequence: TGTGCCAGCAGTGAAGCGGCTAGCGGGAGGGTTAGGAACGGGGAGCTGTTTTTT. Amino acids: CASSEAASGRVRNGELFF.

The chain employs TRBV6-1 and TRBJ1-2, with D possibly matching TRBD1 (5 bases). The CDR3 sequence is 15 residues long. Germline CDR1 is MNHNS and CDR2 is SASEGT. Between the trimmed V and J ends, which lost 0 bases and 8 bases, there was a span of 16 bases. The CDR3 is CASSEAGPGWYGYTF. In DNA, the CDR3 is TGTGCCAGCAGTGAAGCCGGGCCAGGGTGGTACGGCTACACCTTC.

The chain is built from TRBV7-9 and TRBJ1-5, with D tentatively TRBD1 (5 bases). The V end was cut by 4 bases, the J end by 6 bases, with 16 bases between. Germline V CDR1 and CDR2: SEHNR, FQNEAQ (reference sequence). The CDR3 consists of 15 residues. The CDR3 loop reads CASSSEVAGSQPQHF. Written as DNA, the CDR3 is TGTGCCAGCAGCTCCGAGGTGGCAGGGAGTCAGCCCCAGCATTTT.

V is TRBV6-5 and J is TRBJ1-1, with D unclear. Deletions cut 2 bases from V and 1 base from J, with 5 bases between. Per germline, CDR1 MNHEY and CDR2 SVGAGI. CDR3 size: 13 residues. The CDR3 is CASSYTENTEAFF. The CDR3 DNA reads as TGTGCCAGCAGTTACACAGAGAACACTGAAGCTTTCTTT.

The chain employs TRBV7-8 and TRBJ1-2; D not certain. Germline CDR1 is SGHVS and CDR2 is FQNEAQ. V lost 5 bases, J lost 4 bases, and 17 bases lay in between. The CDR3 length is 15 residues. The CDR3 DNA is TGTGCCAGCAGCCCCACAGCGGGAACCCTCTATGGCTACACCTTC. Amino acids: CASSPTAGTLYGYTF.

This clone appeared a single time. This specimen includes other DNA sequences encoding the same CDR3. V and J are TRBV9 and TRBJ1-4, with D tentatively TRBD1 (6 bases). Germline-derived CDR1 and CDR2 are SGDLS and YYNGEE. The CDR3 covers 15 residues. V lost 4 bases to trimming and J lost 4 bases, with 14 bases between them. The CDR3 region is CASSPWKGGNEKLFF. The CDR3 DNA reads TGTGCCAGCAGCCCTTGGAAGGGGGGTAATGAAAAACTGTTTTTT.

J is TRBJ2-7 and V is TRBV2, with D possibly matching TRBD2 (6 bases). In germline, CDR1 is SNHLY, CDR2 FYNNEI. The CDR3 has 17 residues. V dropped 5 bases and J dropped 7 bases, with 27 bases sitting between them. DNA of the CDR3: TGTGCCAGCAGTCCAAGGGCGATTCCGGGACTGCAACGGGAGCAGTACTTC. Amino acids: CASSPRAIPGLQREQYF.

The chain links TRBV5-1 to TRBJ2-3; D might be TRBD1 (6 bases). Trimming removed 4 bases at V and 2 bases at J, with 14 bases between. The germline V gene encodes CDR1 SGHRS and CDR2 YFSETQ. This CDR3 contains 15 residues. CDR3 region: CASSVTGYYTDTQYF. The CDR3 nucleotides are TGCGCCAGCAGCGTAACAGGGTATTACACAGATACGCAGTATTTT.

This chain connects TRBV5-1 to TRBJ1-6; 7 nucleotides align to TRBD1. CDR3 length: 15 residues. After removal of 1 base from V and 8 bases from J, the junction contained 6 bases not matched to a gene. CDR1 SGHRS and CDR2 YFSETQ come from the germline V gene. The CDR3 region has the DNA TGCGCCAGCAGCTTGAGGACAGGAGTGGATTCACCCCTCCACTTT. Translating it yields CASSLRTGVDSPLHF.

The chain couples TRBV5-4 to TRBJ2-7, with D possibly TRBD2 on 7 matching bases. The germline V gene has CDR1 SGHNT and CDR2 YYREEE (reference sequence). Trimming took 0 bases from V and 3 from J, leaving 13 bases between them. The CDR3 is 15 residues long. Here the CDR3 reads CASSLAGGPGYEQYF. The CDR3 DNA reads TGTGCCAGCAGCTTGGCCGGGGGGCCAGGCTACGAGCAGTACTTC. The whole variable domain, remainder taken from reference TRBV5-4 and TRBJ2-7, is ETGVTQSPTHLIKTRGQQVTLRCSSQSGHNTVSWYQQALGQGPQFIFQYYREEENGRGNFPPRFSGLQFPNYSSELNVNALELDDSALYLCASSLAGGPGYEQYFGPGTRLTVT.

The V gene is TRBV28, the J gene TRBJ1-2; D may be TRBD1 (5 bases). This CDR3 is built from 15 residues. With 2 bases removed from V and 4 bases from J, the gap between germline ends came to 14 bases. CDR1 and CDR2 from the germline V gene are MDHEN and SYDVKM. The CDR3 DNA sequence: TGTGCCAGCAGTTTAGTTGACAGTAGGGTCTATGGCTACACCTTC. Translated, it gives CASSLVDSRVYGYTF.

The chain uses TRBV2 and TRBJ1-1, with a possible D match to TRBD1 (6 bases). V was pared by 5 bases and J by 3 bases, with 16 bases between. The CDR3 runs 15 residues. The V gene's germline CDR1 is SNHLY and CDR2 FYNNEI. The CDR3 DNA follows: TGTGCCAGCAGTCCCCAGGGGAAGGGGGACACTGAAGCTTTCTTT. This translates into CASSPQGKGDTEAFF. Using reference TRBV2 and TRBJ1-1 for the parts outside the CDR3, the full variable domain is EPEVTQTPSHQVTQMGQEVILRCVPISNHLYFYWYRQILGQKVEFLVSFYNNEISEKSEIFDDQFSVERPDGSNFTLKIRSTKLEDSAMYFCASSPQGKGDTEAFFGQGTRLTVV.

This sequence joins TRBV30 and TRBJ1-6; TRBD1 is a possible D gene (6 bases). V was clipped by 2 bases and J by 4 bases, with 15 bases between them. The CDR3 extends over 16 amino acids. Germline CDR1 and CDR2: GTSNPN and SVGIG (reference sequence). The chain's CDR3 is CAWSRGAGAYNSPLHF. Here the CDR3 DNA reads TGTGCCTGGAGTAGAGGCGCGGGGGCTTATAATTCACCCCTCCACTTT.

This chain connects TRBV15 to TRBJ1-5, with D uncertain. The CDR3 is 15 residues long. Trimming removed 1 base at V and 3 bases at J, with 10 bases between. Germline values: CDR1 LNHNV, CDR2 YYDKDF (reference sequence). The chain's CDR3 is CATSRGRRDNQPQHF. In DNA, the CDR3 is TGTGCCACCAGCAGAGGAAGGAGGGACAATCAGCCCCAGCATTTT.

This chain's CDR3 is CASSRGGDNYGYTF. The DNA of the CDR3 is TGTGCCAGCAGCCGGGGGGGAGATAACTATGGCTACACCTTC. This chain joins TRBV2 and TRBJ1-2, with D possibly matching TRBD1 (5 bases). Germline V gives CDR1 SNHLY, CDR2 FYNNEI. There are 14 residues in the CDR3. V dropped 6 bases and J dropped 1 base, with 12 bases sitting between them.

Only one count was recorded for this clone. The rearrangement links TRBV7-2 to TRBJ2-7, with a weak D call TRBD1 (6 bases). Trimming stripped 3 bases from V and 0 bases from J, with 18 bases between. The CDR3 has 17 residues. Per the germline V gene, CDR1 is SGHTA and CDR2 is FQGNSA. The CDR3 is CASSFFVAGQFSYEQYF. DNA of the CDR3: TGTGCCAGCAGCTTCTTCGTCGCCGGACAGTTCTCCTACGAGCAGTACTTC.

The CDR3 DNA is TGTGCCAGCAGGGACGGTACACCTTCCACCTATGGCTACACCTTC. Its protein is CASRDGTPSTYGYTF. This chain links TRBV5-5 with TRBJ1-2; D gene ambiguous. Trimming took off 5 bases at V and 4 bases at J, with 18 bases between the two ends. Per germline, CDR1 SGHKS and CDR2 YYEKEE (reference sequence). The CDR3 runs 15 residues.

This sequence joins TRBV27 and TRBJ1-2, with D possibly matching TRBD1 (5 bases). CDR3 length: 14 residues. V was cut by 7 bases and J by 6 bases, with 18 bases left in between. Germline V gene data show CDR1 as MNHEY and CDR2 as SMNVEV (reference sequence). The CDR3 reads CASTPRRGADGYTF. The CDR3 DNA follows: TGTGCCAGCACCCCCCGTCGGGGCGCGGATGGCTACACCTTC.

This sequence joins TRBV28 and TRBJ2-7; perhaps TRBD2 as D (5 bases). Germline lookup yields CDR1 MDHEN and CDR2 SYDVKM. The V end was cut by 10 bases, the J end by 5 bases, with 18 bases between. This CDR3 comprises 13 residues. CDR3 residues: CATLRTGRDEQYF. DNA for the CDR3: TGTGCCACCCTTCGGACTGGCCGGGACGAGCAGTACTTC.

The genes are TRBV7-9 and TRBJ2-2, with 9 bases matching TRBD2. The junction had 3 bases not matched to a gene; V was cut back by 10 bases and J by 0 bases. CDR1 SEHNR and CDR2 FQNEAQ come from the germline V gene (reference sequence). The CDR3 is 14 amino acids. The CDR3 loop is CATQRGANTGELFF. The CDR3 DNA sequence: TGTGCCACCCAGCGGGGGGCGAACACCGGGGAGCTGTTTTTT.

The chain combines TRBV5-1 with TRBJ1-2; the D is unclear. The V end lost 4 bases, the J end lost 3 bases, and 10 bases lay between the germline ends. Germline values: CDR1 SGHRS, CDR2 YFSETQ. CDR3 length: 13 amino acids. The CDR3 region is CASSEGSDYGYTF. CDR3 in DNA: TGCGCCAGCAGCGAAGGGAGCGACTATGGCTACACCTTC.